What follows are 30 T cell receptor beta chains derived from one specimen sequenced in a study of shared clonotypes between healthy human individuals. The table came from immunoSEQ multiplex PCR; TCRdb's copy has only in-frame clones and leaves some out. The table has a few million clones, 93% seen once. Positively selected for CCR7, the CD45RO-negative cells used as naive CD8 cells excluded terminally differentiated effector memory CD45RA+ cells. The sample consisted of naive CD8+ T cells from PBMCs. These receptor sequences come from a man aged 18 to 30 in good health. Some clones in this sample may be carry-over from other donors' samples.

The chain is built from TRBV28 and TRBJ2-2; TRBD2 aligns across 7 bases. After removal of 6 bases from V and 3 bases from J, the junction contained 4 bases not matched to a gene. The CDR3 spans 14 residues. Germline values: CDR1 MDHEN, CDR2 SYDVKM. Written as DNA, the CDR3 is TGTGCCAGCAGCACTAGCGACGACACCGGGGAGCTGTTTTTT. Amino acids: CASSTSDDTGELFF.

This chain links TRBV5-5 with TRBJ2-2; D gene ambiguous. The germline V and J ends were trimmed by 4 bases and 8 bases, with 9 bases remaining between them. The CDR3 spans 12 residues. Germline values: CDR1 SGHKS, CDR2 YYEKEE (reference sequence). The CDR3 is CASSLVDGELFF. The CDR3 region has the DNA TGTGCCAGCAGCCTAGTAGATGGGGAGCTGTTTTTT.

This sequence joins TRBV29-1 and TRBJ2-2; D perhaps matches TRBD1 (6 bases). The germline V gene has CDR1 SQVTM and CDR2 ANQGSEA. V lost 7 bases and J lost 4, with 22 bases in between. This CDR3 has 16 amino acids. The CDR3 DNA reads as TGCAGCGCCACGTCTCCAGGGGACGGTGTCACCGGGGAGCTGTTTTTT. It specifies CSATSPGDGVTGELFF.

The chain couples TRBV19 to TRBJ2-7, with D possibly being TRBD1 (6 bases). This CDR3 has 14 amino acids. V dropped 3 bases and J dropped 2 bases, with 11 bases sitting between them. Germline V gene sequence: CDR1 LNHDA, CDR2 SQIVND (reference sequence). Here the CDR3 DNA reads TGTGCCAGTAGTATGATTCCAGGGGCCTACGAGCAGTACTTC. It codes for CASSMIPGAYEQYF.

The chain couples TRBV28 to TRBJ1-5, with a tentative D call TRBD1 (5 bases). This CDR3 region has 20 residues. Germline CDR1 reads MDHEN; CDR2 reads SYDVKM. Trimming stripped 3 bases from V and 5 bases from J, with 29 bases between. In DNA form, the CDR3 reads TGTGCCAGCAGTTTCAAACAGGTTTTGCCAACACGTGTTTGGGATCAGCCCCAGCATTTT. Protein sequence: CASSFKQVLPTRVWDQPQHF. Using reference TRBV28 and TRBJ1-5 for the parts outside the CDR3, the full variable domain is DVKVTQSSRYLVKRTGEKVFLECVQDMDHENMFWYRQDPGLGLRLIYFSYDVKMKEKGDIPEGYSVSREKKERFSLILESASTNQTSMYLCASSFKQVLPTRVWDQPQHFGDGTRLSIL.

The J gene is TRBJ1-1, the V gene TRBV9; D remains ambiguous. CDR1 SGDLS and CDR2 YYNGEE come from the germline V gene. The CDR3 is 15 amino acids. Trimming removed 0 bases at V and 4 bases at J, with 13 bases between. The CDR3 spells CASSVGRGRPTEAFF. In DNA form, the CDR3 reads TGTGCCAGCAGCGTAGGAAGAGGGAGACCCACTGAAGCTTTCTTT.

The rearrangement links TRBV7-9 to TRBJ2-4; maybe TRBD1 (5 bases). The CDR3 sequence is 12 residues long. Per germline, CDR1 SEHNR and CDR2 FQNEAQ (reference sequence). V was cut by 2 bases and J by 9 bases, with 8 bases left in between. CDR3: CASSLPTGIQYF. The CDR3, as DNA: TGTGCCAGCAGCTTACCCACAGGCATTCAGTACTTC.

The CDR3 DNA follows: TGTGCCAGCAGCGAGGACAGGGGACCTTTCAACAATGAGCAGTTCTTC. Translating it yields CASSEDRGPFNNEQFF. This chain joins TRBV28 and TRBJ2-1; 9 bases agree with TRBD1. The CDR3 extends over 16 amino acids. The J segment lost 5 bases and the V segment lost 6 bases, leaving 11 bases of the junction unmatched. The germline V gene has CDR1 MDHEN and CDR2 SYDVKM.

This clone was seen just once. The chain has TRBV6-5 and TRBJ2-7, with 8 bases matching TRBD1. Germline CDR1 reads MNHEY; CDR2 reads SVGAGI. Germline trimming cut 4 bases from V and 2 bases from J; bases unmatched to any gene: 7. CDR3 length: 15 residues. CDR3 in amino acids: CASSSGQGGAYEQYF. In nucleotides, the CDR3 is TGTGCCAGCAGTTCCGGACAGGGTGGTGCCTACGAGCAGTACTTC.

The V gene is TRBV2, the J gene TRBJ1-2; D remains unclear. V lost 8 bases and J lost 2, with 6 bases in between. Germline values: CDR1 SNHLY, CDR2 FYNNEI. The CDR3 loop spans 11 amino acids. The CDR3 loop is CASQENYGYTF. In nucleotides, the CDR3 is TGTGCCAGCCAGGAGAACTATGGCTACACCTTC.

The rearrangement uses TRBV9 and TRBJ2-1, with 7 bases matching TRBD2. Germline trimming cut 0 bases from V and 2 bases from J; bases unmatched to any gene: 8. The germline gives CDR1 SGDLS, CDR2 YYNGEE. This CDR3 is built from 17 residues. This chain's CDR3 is CASSVGVPSGTYNEQFF. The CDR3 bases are TGTGCCAGCAGCGTAGGCGTCCCTAGCGGAACCTACAATGAGCAGTTCTTC.

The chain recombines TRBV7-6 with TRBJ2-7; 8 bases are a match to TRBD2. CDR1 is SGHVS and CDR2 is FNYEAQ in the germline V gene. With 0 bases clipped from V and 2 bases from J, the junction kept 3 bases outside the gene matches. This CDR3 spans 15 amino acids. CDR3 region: CASSLAPGGAYEQYF. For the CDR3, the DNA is TGTGCCAGCAGCTTAGCCCCCGGGGGGGCCTACGAGCAGTACTTC.

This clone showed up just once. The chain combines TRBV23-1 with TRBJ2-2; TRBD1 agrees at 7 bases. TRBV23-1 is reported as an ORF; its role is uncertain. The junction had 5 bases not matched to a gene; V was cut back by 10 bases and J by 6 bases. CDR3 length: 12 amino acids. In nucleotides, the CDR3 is TGCGCCAATCTTCAGGGGGCCGGGGAGCTGTTTTTT. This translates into CANLQGAGELFF.

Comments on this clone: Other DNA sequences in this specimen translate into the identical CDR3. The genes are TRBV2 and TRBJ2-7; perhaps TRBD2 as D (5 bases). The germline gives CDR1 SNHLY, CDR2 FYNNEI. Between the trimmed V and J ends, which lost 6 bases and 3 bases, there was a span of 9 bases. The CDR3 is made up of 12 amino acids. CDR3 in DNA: TGTGCCAGCAGCGAGGGCGGCTACGAGCAGTACTTC. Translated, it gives CASSEGGYEQYF.

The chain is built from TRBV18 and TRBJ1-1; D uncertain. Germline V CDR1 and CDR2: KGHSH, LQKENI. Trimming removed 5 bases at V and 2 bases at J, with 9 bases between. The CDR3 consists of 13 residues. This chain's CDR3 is CASSSTRNTEAFF. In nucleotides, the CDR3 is TGTGCCAGCTCATCCACACGAAACACTGAAGCTTTCTTT.

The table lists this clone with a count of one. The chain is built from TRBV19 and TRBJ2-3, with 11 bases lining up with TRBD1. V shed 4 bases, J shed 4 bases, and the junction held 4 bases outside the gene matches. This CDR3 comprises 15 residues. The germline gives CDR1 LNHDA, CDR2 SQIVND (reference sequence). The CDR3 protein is CASSTPGQGADTQYF. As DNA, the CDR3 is TGTGCCAGTAGTACCCCGGGACAGGGGGCAGATACGCAGTATTTT.

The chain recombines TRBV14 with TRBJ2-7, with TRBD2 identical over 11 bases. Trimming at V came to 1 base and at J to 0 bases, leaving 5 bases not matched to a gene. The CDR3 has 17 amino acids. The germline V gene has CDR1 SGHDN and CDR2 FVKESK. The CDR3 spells CASSQASLAGASYEQYF. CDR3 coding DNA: TGTGCCAGCAGCCAAGCTTCACTAGCGGGAGCCTCCTACGAGCAGTACTTC. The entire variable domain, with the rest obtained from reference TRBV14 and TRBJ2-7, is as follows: EAGVTQFPSHSVIEKGQTVTLRCDPISGHDNLYWYRRVMGKEIKFLLHFVKESKQDESGMPNNRFLAERTGGTYSTLKVQPAELEDSGVYFCASSQASLAGASYEQYFGPGTRLTVT.

The CDR3 bases are TGTGCCAGCAGTCCTTCCCTGGCTAGCGGAACAATCACAGATACGCAGTATTTT. This codes for CASSPSLASGTITDTQYF. The rearrangement uses TRBV28 and TRBJ2-3, with 7 bases fitting TRBD2. Germline-derived CDR1 and CDR2 are MDHEN and SYDVKM. Germline trimming cut 5 bases from V and 2 bases from J; bases unmatched to any gene: 16. The CDR3 runs to 18 residues.

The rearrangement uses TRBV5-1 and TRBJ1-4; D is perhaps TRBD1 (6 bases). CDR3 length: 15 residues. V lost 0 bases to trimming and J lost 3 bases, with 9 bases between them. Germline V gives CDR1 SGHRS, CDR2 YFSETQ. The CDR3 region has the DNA TGCGCCAGCAGCTTGGGGACAGCATCTAATGAAAAACTGTTTTTT. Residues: CASSLGTASNEKLFF.

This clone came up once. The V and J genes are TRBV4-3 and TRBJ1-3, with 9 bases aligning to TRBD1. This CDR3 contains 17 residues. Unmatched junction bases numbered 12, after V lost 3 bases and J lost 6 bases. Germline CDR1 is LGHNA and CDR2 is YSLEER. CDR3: CASSQTNGQGRANTIYF. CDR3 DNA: TGCGCCAGCAGCCAGACTAATGGACAGGGGCGCGCAAACACCATATATTTT.

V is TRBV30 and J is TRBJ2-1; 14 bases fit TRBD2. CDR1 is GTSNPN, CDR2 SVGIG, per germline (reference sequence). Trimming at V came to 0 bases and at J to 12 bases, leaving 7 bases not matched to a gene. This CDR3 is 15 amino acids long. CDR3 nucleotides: TGTGCCTGGAGTGTTGGGACTAGCGGGGGCAACGGGCAGTTCTTC. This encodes CAWSVGTSGGNGQFF.

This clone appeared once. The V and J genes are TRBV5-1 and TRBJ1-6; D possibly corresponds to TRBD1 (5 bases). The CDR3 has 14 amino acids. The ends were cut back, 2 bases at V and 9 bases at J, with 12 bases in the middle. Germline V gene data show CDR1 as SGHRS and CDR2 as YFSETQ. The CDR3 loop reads CASSFTGTGSPLHF. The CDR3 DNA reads TGCGCCAGCAGCTTTACCGGGACCGGTTCACCCCTCCACTTT. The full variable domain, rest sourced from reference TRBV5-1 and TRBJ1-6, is KAGVTQTPRYLIKTRGQQVTLSCSPISGHRSVSWYQQTPGQGLQFLFEYFSETQRNKGNFPGRFSGRQFSNSRSEMNVSTLELGDSALYLCASSFTGTGSPLHFGNGTRLTVT.

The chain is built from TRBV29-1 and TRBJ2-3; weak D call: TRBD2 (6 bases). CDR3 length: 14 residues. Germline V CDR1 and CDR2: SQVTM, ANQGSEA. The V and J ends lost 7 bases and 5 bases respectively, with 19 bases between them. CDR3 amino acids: CSAAPIGGRDTQYF. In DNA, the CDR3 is TGCAGCGCCGCCCCCATAGGAGGGAGAGATACGCAGTATTTT.

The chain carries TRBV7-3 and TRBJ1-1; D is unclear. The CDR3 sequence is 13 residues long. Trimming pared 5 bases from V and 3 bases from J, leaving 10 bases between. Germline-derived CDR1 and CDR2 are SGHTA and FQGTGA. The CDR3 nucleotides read TGTGCCAGCAGCCCCGTGGGCGACACTGAAGCTTTCTTT. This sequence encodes CASSPVGDTEAFF.

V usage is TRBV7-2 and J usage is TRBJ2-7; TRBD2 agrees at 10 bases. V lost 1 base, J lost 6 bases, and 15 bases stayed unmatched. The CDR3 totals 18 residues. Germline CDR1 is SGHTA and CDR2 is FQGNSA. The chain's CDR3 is CASSLGLAGASVRIEQYF. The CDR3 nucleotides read TGTGCCAGCAGCTTAGGTCTAGCGGGAGCCTCAGTTAGAATCGAGCAGTACTTC.

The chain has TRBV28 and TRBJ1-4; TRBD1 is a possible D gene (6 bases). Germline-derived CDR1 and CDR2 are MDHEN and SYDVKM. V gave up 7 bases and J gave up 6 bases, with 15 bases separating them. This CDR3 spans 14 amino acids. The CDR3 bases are TGTGCCAGCACCCCCGGGACACCTTATGAAAAACTGTTTTTT. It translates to CASTPGTPYEKLFF.

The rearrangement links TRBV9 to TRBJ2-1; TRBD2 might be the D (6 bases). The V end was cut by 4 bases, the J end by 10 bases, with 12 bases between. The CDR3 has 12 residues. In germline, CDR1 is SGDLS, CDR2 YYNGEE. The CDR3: CASSLLAGEQFF. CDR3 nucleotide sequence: TGTGCCAGCAGCCTCTTGGCGGGAGAGCAGTTCTTC.

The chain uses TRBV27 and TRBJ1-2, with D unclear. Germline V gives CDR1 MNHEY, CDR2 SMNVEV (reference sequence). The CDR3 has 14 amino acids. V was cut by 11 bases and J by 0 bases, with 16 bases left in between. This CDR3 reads CASARFTTNYGYTF. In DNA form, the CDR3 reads TGTGCCTCCGCCCGGTTCACCACTAACTATGGCTACACCTTC.

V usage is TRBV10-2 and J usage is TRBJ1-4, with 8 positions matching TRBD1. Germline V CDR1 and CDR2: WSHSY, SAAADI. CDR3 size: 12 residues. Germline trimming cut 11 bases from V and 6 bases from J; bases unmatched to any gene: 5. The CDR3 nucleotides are TGCGCCGGGGGGGACAGGTATGAAAAACTGTTTTTT. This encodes CAGGDRYEKLFF.

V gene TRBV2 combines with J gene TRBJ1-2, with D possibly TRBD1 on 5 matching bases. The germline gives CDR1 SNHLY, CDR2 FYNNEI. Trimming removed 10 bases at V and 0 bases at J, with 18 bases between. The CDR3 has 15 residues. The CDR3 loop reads CATGPREVANYGYTF. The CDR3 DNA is TGTGCCACAGGGCCAAGGGAGGTCGCTAACTATGGCTACACCTTC.